These 28 T cell receptor beta chains were sequenced from one sample in a study of CD8 T cell repertoires and HIV-1 epitope variants. Using immunoSEQ multiplex PCR, the repertoire was profiled, and TCRdb retains in-frame clones only, with some absent. Seen here are 3,000 to 4,000 clones, 65% to 80% observed once, and the top ten hold roughly two fifths. The antigens of these receptors remain unknown. Sequencing was carried out using cultured CD8+ T cells derived from PBMCs. The receptors derive from a male donor with HIV.

V and J are TRBV15 and TRBJ2-3; 13 nucleotides match TRBD2. V lost 3 bases to trimming and J lost 4 bases; unmatched junction nucleotides: 1. The CDR3 spans 15 residues. Germline-derived CDR1 and CDR2 are LNHNV and YYDKDF (reference sequence). CDR3 sequence reads: CATSSTSGGADTQYF. CDR3 DNA sequence: TGTGCCACCAGCAGTACTAGCGGGGGGGCAGATACGCAGTATTTT.

DNA for the CDR3: TGTGCCAGCAGTTTAAAGGGGGCTTGGACTGAAGCTTTCTTT. Its protein product is CASSLKGAWTEAFF. This chain uses TRBV28 with TRBJ1-1; 7 nucleotides line up with TRBD1. Germline CDR1 and CDR2: MDHEN and SYDVKM. Germline trimming cut 2 bases from V and 5 bases from J; bases unmatched to any gene: 5. The CDR3 runs to 14 residues.

The V gene is TRBV28, the J gene TRBJ2-3, with 12 bases that match TRBD2. The germline V gene encodes CDR1 MDHEN and CDR2 SYDVKM. With 4 bases clipped from V and 2 bases from J, the junction kept 13 bases outside the gene matches. The CDR3 contains 19 residues. The CDR3 reads CASSSSTSGGLYLTDTQYF. CDR3 bases: TGTGCCAGCAGTTCCTCGACTAGCGGGGGCCTCTACCTCACAGATACGCAGTATTTT.

J is TRBJ1-6 and V is TRBV7-6, with TRBD1 as a possible D gene (6 bases). The V gene lost 5 bases and the J gene lost 7 bases, with 15 bases spanning the gap. The CDR3 covers 15 residues. Per the germline V gene, CDR1 is SGHVS and CDR2 is FNYEAQ. The CDR3: CASSLEQGRNSPLHF. CDR3 nucleotide sequence: TGTGCCAGCAGCCTCGAACAGGGACGGAATTCACCCCTCCACTTT. The complete variable domain, with remaining parts taken from reference TRBV7-6 and TRBJ1-6, reads GAGVSQSPRYKVTKRGQDVALRCDPISGHVSLYWYRQALGQGPEFLTYFNYEAQQDKSGLPNDRFSAERPEGSISTLTIQRTEQRDSAMYRCASSLEQGRNSPLHFGNGTRLTVT.

The J gene is TRBJ2-7, the V gene TRBV27; D is perhaps TRBD2 (6 bases). The CDR3 contains 14 residues. Trimming took 4 bases from V and 5 from J, leaving 15 bases between them. Germline V CDR1 and CDR2: MNHEY, SMNVEV (reference sequence). The CDR3 DNA reads as TGTGCCAGCAGTTCGACGGTGCGGGACGACGAGCAGTACTTC. Its protein product is CASSSTVRDDEQYF.

This clone came up a few times. J is TRBJ2-2 and V is TRBV2, with 9 bases matching TRBD1. The ends lost 8 bases at V and 6 bases at J; junction bases unmatched: 7. Germline CDR1 SNHLY, CDR2 FYNNEI. The CDR3 is 14 amino acids. DNA of the CDR3: TGTGCCAGCGGGAGACAGGGGGTAGCCGGGGAGCTGTTTTTT. This codes for CASGRQGVAGELFF.

In its sample, this clone ranks as medium-sized. The V and J genes are TRBV6-5 and TRBJ1-1; D call uncertain. Germline lookup yields CDR1 MNHEY and CDR2 SVGAGI. Between the trimmed V and J ends, which lost 1 base and 0 bases, there was a span of 6 bases. The CDR3 has 14 residues. For the CDR3, the DNA is TGTGCCAGCAGTTACTTGGATATGAACACTGAAGCTTTCTTT. This translates into CASSYLDMNTEAFF.

J is TRBJ2-7 and V is TRBV5-1; perhaps D is TRBD1 or TRBD2 (5 bases each). Trimming shortened V by 3 bases and J by 1 base, and 5 bases separated the two germline ends. CDR1 is SGHRS and CDR2 is YFSETQ in the germline V gene. The CDR3 loop spans 12 amino acids. The CDR3 is CASSWGSYEQYF. The CDR3 nucleotides are TGCGCCAGCAGCTGGGGGTCCTACGAGCAGTACTTC.

By share, this clone ranks as hyperexpanded. The V call is TRBV7-2, the J call TRBJ2-7; TRBD1 matches 7 bases. The germline CDR1 and CDR2 sequences are SGHTA and FQGNSA. V lost 3 bases and J lost 7; bases outside the gene matches: 9. The CDR3 has 14 amino acids. CDR3 sequence reads: CASSLGQYLREQYF. The CDR3, as DNA: TGTGCCAGCAGCTTGGGACAGTACCTTCGTGAGCAGTACTTC.

The chain combines TRBV6-5 with TRBJ2-2; no clear D. Germline V lookup: CDR1 MNHEY, CDR2 SVGAGI. The CDR3 runs 13 residues. Trimming removed 1 base from V and 5 bases from J, with 5 bases in between. This CDR3 is CASSYYSTGELFF. CDR3 nucleotides: TGTGCCAGCAGTTACTACAGTACCGGGGAGCTGTTTTTT.

This chain joins TRBV5-4 and TRBJ2-7, with D perhaps TRBD1 or TRBD2 (5 bases each). This CDR3 contains 12 residues. Germline V CDR1 and CDR2: SGHNT, YYREEE (reference sequence). Trimming shortened V by 4 bases and J by 6 bases, and 11 bases separated the two germline ends. CDR3 sequence reads: CASSTPGGEQYF. The CDR3 DNA is TGTGCCAGCAGCACCCCTGGGGGCGAGCAGTACTTC.

This chain joins TRBV5-4 and TRBJ1-2; D remains ambiguous. V lost 0 bases and J 1 base, leaving 4 bases between the germline ends. CDR3 length equals 13 residues. In germline, CDR1 is SGHNT, CDR2 YYREEE (reference sequence). This chain's CDR3 is CASSLAGNYGYTF. The CDR3 bases are TGTGCCAGCAGCTTGGCGGGTAACTATGGCTACACCTTC.

The rearrangement joins TRBV7-8 to TRBJ2-6; D ambiguous. The CDR3 sequence is 16 residues long. Germline CDR1 and CDR2: SGHVS and FQNEAQ. Trimming removed 6 bases at V and 2 bases at J, with 14 bases between. CDR3 protein: CASSAEDKAGANVLTF. The CDR3 DNA is TGTGCCAGCAGTGCCGAAGACAAGGCTGGGGCCAACGTCCTGACTTTC.

The chain combines TRBV28 with TRBJ2-7; D could derive from TRBD1 or TRBD2 (7 bases each). The germline V and J ends were trimmed by 5 bases and 3 bases, with 17 bases remaining between them. The germline gives CDR1 MDHEN, CDR2 SYDVKM. The CDR3 sequence is 15 residues long. The CDR3 DNA is TGTGCCAGCAGTATCCCGCCAGGGGGGGTCTACGAGCAGTACTTC. Amino acids: CASSIPPGGVYEQYF.

The V call is TRBV13, the J call TRBJ2-3, with D perhaps TRBD1 or TRBD2 (5 bases each). Trimming removed 4 bases from V and 8 bases from J, with 22 bases in between. Looked up from germline, CDR1 is PRHDT and CDR2 is FYEKMQ (reference sequence). This CDR3 is 16 amino acids long. CDR3 residues: CASSSLGALGFGTQYF. The CDR3 bases are TGTGCCAGCAGCTCCCTCGGGGCCCTAGGGTTTGGTACGCAGTATTTT.

The J gene is TRBJ1-2, the V gene TRBV30; D unresolved. The CDR3 is 13 residues long. V lost 0 bases and J 6 bases, leaving 11 bases between the germline ends. Per germline, CDR1 GTSNPN and CDR2 SVGIG (reference sequence). CDR3 region: CAWSVVERNGYTF. The CDR3 DNA reads as TGTGCCTGGAGTGTAGTTGAGAGAAATGGCTACACCTTC.

This clone is categorized as large. This sequence joins TRBV6-1 and TRBJ2-7; 9 nucleotides match TRBD1. Trimming removed 6 bases from V and 0 bases from J; junction bases left unmatched: 3. The CDR3 length is 14 residues. CDR1 MNHNS and CDR2 SASEGT come from the germline V gene. CDR3 loop: CASRQGASSYEQYF. CDR3 DNA: TGTGCCAGCAGACAGGGGGCTTCCTCCTACGAGCAGTACTTC.

The chain joins TRBV13 to TRBJ2-7, with D perhaps TRBD2 (5 bases). This CDR3 is 15 amino acids long. The V end lost 5 bases, the J end lost 3 bases, and 17 bases lay between the germline ends. Germline CDR1 and CDR2: PRHDT and FYEKMQ (reference sequence). The CDR3 sequence: CASSPPQEALYEQYF. Written as DNA, the CDR3 is TGTGCCAGCAGCCCCCCCCAGGAGGCCCTCTACGAGCAGTACTTC.

Here the CDR3 DNA reads TGTGCCAGCAGCCTAGGGGACAGCGGGAGGGGTGGCTACACCTTC. This gives the protein CASSLGDSGRGGYTF. The chain employs TRBV5-4 and TRBJ1-2, with 7 positions matching TRBD1. The germline gives CDR1 SGHNT, CDR2 YYREEE (reference sequence). This CDR3 has 15 residues. Trimming cost V 4 bases and J 7 bases; bases outside gene matches: 13.

This clone has just one count. J is TRBJ2-3 and V is TRBV5-4, with D perhaps TRBD1 or TRBD2 (6 bases each). Per germline, CDR1 SGHNT and CDR2 YYREEE (reference sequence). Trimming removed 0 bases from V and 3 bases from J, with 14 bases in between. This CDR3 comprises 16 residues. The CDR3 DNA sequence: TGTGCCAGCAGCTTGGAGGGGGGTAGTCAGACAGATACGCAGTATTTT. Amino acids: CASSLEGGSQTDTQYF. The entire variable domain, with the rest obtained from reference TRBV5-4 and TRBJ2-3, is as follows: ETGVTQSPTHLIKTRGQQVTLRCSSQSGHNTVSWYQQALGQGPQFIFQYYREEENGRGNFPPRFSGLQFPNYSSELNVNALELDDSALYLCASSLEGGSQTDTQYFGPGTRLTVL.

V is TRBV7-8 and J is TRBJ1-5; D is unclear. Germline V gene data show CDR1 as SGHVS and CDR2 as FQNEAQ. This CDR3 comprises 15 residues. V lost 5 bases and J lost 0, with 11 bases in between. This chain's CDR3 is CASSLLQYSNQPQHF. In nucleotides, the CDR3 is TGTGCCAGCAGCCTCCTCCAATATAGCAATCAGCCCCAGCATTTT.

The chain carries TRBV7-9 and TRBJ2-3; maybe TRBD2 (6 bases). V shed 5 bases and J shed 3 bases, with 15 bases lying between them. The CDR3 extends over 15 amino acids. Germline lookup yields CDR1 SEHNR and CDR2 FQNEAQ (reference sequence). The CDR3: CASSARDSATDTQYF. Here the CDR3 DNA reads TGTGCCAGCAGCGCTCGGGACTCGGCGACAGATACGCAGTATTTT.

In this sample, this clone turned up a few times. The chain links TRBV7-2 to TRBJ1-6; D unresolved. Per the germline V gene, CDR1 is SGHTA and CDR2 is FQGNSA. This CDR3 has 12 amino acids. Trimming stripped 1 base from V and 10 bases from J, with 5 bases between. CDR3 residues: CASSLGMSPLHF. DNA for the CDR3: TGTGCCAGCAGCTTAGGGATGTCACCCCTCCACTTT. The full variable domain, in which reference TRBV7-2 and TRBJ1-6 provide the parts outside the CDR3, is GAGVSQSPSNKVTEKGKDVELRCDPISGHTALYWYRQSLGQGLEFLIYFQGNSAPDKSGLPSDRFSAERTGGSVSTLTIQRTQQEDSAVYLCASSLGMSPLHFGNGTRLTVT.

This sequence joins TRBV29-1 and TRBJ2-5; TRBD1 matches at 8 bases. Germline V gene lookup returns CDR1 SQVTM and CDR2 ANQGSEA. The CDR3 extends over 11 amino acids. J lost 10 bases, V lost 7 bases, and 8 bases had no gene match. CDR3 loop: CSDSGGADQYF. The CDR3 nucleotides read TGCAGCGACTCAGGGGGCGCAGACCAGTACTTC.

This clone was counted a few times. The rearrangement joins TRBV28 to TRBJ2-7, with D possibly TRBD1 on 5 matching bases. CDR1 is MDHEN, CDR2 SYDVKM, per germline. The CDR3 is 14 amino acids. Trimming stripped 4 bases from V and 4 bases from J, with 14 bases between. The CDR3 loop reads CASSSGLSDYEQYF. The CDR3 DNA sequence: TGTGCCAGCAGTTCAGGGCTGTCGGATTACGAGCAGTACTTC.

The chain carries TRBV28 and TRBJ2-3, with TRBD2 matching 16 bases. The CDR3 is 20 amino acids. The germline V gene has CDR1 MDHEN and CDR2 SYDVKM. With 4 bases clipped from V and 11 bases from J, the junction kept 21 bases outside the gene matches. The CDR3 bases are TGTGCCAGCAGTTCCCCCGGGACTAGCGGGGGGGCCGGTCAGTACATGGGGCAGTATTTT. Protein sequence: CASSSPGTSGGAGQYMGQYF. Together with reference TRBV28 and TRBJ2-3, the CDR3 gives the full variable domain: DVKVTQSSRYLVKRTGEKVFLECVQDMDHENMFWYRQDPGLGLRLIYFSYDVKMKEKGDIPEGYSVSREKKERFSLILESASTNQTSMYLCASSSPGTSGGAGQYMGQYFGPGTRLTVL.

By share, this clone counts as large. Other DNA sequences within the sample encode an identical CDR3. V gene TRBV7-9 combines with J gene TRBJ1-5, with unresolved D. The V end lost 5 bases, the J end lost 0 bases, and 8 bases lay between the germline ends. There are 14 residues in the CDR3. Germline CDR1 is SEHNR and CDR2 is FQNEAQ (reference sequence). The CDR3 spells CASSPSYSNQPQHF. The CDR3 DNA sequence: TGTGCCAGCAGCCCGAGCTATAGCAATCAGCCCCAGCATTTT.

This chain joins TRBV6-1 and TRBJ2-3; 7 bases match TRBD1. This CDR3 comprises 20 residues. Looked up from germline, CDR1 is MNHNS and CDR2 is SASEGT. The ends lost 4 bases at V and 2 bases at J; junction bases unmatched: 21. The CDR3 sequence is CASSAFDRADQGPFTDTQYF. CDR3 DNA: TGTGCCAGCAGTGCCTTCGACAGGGCCGACCAGGGGCCTTTCACAGATACGCAGTATTTT.